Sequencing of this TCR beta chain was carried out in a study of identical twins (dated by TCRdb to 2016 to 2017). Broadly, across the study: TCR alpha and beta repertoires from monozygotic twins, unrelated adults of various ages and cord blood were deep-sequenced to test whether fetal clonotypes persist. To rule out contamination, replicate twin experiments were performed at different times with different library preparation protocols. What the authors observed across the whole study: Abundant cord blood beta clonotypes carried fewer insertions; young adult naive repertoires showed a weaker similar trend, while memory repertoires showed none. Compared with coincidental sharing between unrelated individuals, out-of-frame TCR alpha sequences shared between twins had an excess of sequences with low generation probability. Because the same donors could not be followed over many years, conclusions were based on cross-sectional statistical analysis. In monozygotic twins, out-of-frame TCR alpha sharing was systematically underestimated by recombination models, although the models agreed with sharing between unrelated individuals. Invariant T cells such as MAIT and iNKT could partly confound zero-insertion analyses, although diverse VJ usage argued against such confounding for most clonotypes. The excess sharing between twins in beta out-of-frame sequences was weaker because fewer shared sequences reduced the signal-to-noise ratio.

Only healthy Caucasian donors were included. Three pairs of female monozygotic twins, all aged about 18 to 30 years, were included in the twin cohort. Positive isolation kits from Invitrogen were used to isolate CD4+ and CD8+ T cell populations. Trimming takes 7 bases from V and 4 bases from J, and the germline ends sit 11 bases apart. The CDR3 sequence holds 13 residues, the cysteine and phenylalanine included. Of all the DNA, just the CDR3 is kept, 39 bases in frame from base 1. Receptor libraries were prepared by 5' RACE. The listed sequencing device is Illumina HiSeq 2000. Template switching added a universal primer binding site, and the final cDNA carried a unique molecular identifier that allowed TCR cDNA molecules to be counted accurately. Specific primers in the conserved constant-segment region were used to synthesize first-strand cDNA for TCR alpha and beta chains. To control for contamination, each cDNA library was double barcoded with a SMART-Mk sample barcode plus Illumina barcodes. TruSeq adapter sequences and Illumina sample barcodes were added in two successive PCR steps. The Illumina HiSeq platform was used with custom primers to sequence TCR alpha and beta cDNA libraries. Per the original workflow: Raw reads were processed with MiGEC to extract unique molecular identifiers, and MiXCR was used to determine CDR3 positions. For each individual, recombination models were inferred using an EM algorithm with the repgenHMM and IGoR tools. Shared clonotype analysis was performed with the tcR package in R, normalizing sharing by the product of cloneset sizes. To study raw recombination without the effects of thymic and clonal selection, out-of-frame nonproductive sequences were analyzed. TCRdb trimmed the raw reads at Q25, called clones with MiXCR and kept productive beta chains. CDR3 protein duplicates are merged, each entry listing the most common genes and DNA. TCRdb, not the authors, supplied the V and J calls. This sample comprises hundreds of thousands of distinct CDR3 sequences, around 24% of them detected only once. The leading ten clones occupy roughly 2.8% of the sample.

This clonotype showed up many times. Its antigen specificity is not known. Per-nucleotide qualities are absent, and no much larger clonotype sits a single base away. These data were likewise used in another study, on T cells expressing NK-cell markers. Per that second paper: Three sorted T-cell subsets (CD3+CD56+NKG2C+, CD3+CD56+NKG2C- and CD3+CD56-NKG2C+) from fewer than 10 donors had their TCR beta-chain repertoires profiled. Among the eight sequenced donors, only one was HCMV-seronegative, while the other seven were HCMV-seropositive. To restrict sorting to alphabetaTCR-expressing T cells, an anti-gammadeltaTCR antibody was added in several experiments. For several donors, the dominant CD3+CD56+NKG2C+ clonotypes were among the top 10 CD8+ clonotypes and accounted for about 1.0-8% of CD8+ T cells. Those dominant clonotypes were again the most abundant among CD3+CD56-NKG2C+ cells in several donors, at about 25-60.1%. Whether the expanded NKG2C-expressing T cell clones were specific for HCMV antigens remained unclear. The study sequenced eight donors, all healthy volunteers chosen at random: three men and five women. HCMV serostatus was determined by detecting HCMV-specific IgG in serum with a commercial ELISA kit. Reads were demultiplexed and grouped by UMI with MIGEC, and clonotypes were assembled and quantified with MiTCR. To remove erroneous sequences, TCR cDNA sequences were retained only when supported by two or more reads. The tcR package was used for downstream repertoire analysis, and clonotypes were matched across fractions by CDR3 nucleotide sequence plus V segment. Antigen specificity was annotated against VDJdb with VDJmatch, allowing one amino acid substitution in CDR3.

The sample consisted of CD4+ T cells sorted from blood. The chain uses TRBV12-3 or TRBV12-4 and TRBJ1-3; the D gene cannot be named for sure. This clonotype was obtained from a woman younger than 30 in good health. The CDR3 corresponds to CASNPSSGNTIYF. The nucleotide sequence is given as TGTGCCAGCAATCCCTCGTCGGGAAACACCATATATTTT.